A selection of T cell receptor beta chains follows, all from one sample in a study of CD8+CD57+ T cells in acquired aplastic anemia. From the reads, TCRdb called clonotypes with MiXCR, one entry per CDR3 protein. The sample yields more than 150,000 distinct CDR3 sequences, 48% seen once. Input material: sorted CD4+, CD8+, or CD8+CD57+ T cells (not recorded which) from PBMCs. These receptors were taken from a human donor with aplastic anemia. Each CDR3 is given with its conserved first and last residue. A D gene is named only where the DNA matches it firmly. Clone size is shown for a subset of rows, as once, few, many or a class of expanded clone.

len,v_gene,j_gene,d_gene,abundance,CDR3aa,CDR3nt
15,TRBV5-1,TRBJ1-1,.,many,CASSPLGLGNTEAFF,TGCGCCAGCAGCCCCTTGGGGCTTGGGAACACTGAAGCTTTCTTT
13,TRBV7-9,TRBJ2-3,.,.,CASSRASENAQYF,TGTGCCAGCAGCCGTGCATCGGAAAATGCGCAGTATTTT
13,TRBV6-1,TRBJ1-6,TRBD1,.,CATLQGENSPLHF,TGTGCAACATTACAGGGGGAGAATTCACCCCTCCACTTT
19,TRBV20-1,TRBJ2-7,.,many,CSASTNPGQARKGAYEQYF,TGCAGTGCTAGTACAAATCCGGGACAAGCCCGGAAAGGGGCCTACGAGCAGTACTTC
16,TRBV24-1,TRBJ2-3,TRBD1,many,CATSDWDRDGPDTQYF,TGTGCCACCAGTGATTGGGACAGGGATGGTCCAGATACGCAGTATTTT
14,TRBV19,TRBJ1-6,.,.,CASSIAGGNSPLHF,TGTGCCAGTAGTATAGCGGGGGGTAATTCACCCCTCCACTTT
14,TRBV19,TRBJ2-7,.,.,CASSISRGGYEQYF,TGTGCCAGTAGTATTTCCCGGGGCGGGTACGAGCAGTACTTC
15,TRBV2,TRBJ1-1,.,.,CASSEARTVNTEAFF,TGTGCCAGCAGTGAAGCGCGGACAGTGAACACTGAAGCTTTCTTT
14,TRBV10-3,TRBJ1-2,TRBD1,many,CAISERQGVDGYTF,TGTGCCATCAGTGAACGACAGGGGGTTGATGGCTACACCTTC
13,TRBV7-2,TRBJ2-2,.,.,CASSVTGSGELFF,TGTGCCAGCAGCGTTACAGGGTCCGGGGAGCTGTTTTTT
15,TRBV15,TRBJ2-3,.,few,CATSRGGEVADTQYF,TGTGCCACCAGCAGGGGGGGAGAGGTAGCAGATACGCAGTATTTT
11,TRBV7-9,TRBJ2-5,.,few,CASSDRGTQYF,TGTGCCAGCAGCGATCGGGGTACCCAGTACTTC
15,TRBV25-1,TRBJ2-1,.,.,CASSGSLRSYNEQFF,TGTGCCAGCAGTGGATCCTTACGCTCCTACAATGAGCAGTTCTTC
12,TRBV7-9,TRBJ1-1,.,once,CASSHRQDEAFF,TGTGCCAGCAGCCACCGACAGGATGAAGCTTTCTTT
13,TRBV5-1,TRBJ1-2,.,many,CASRPTGAYGYTF,TGCGCCAGCAGACCGACAGGCGCTTATGGCTACACCTTC
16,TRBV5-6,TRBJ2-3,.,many,CASSFGTTFGYDTQYF,TGTGCCAGCAGCTTCGGGACAACATTCGGATACGATACGCAGTATTTT
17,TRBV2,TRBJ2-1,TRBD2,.,CASSRERAGRTYNEQFF,TGTGCCAGCAGCCGGGAGAGAGCGGGGAGGACTTACAATGAGCAGTTCTTC
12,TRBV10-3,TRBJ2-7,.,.,CATGQTSYEQYF,TGTGCCACCGGACAGACCTCCTACGAGCAGTACTTC
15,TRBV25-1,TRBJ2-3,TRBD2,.,CASSPGIRGGDTQYF,TGTGCCAGCAGCCCCGGGATACGCGGGGGTGATACGCAGTATTTT
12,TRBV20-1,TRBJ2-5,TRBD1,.,CSAQTGAETQYF,TGCAGTGCCCAAACAGGGGCAGAGACCCAGTACTTC
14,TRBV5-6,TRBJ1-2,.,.,CASSLRQGSHGYTF,TGTGCCAGCAGCTTGAGGCAGGGTTCTCATGGCTACACCTTC
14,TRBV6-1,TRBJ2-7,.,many,CASITDPWSYEQYF,TGTGCCAGCATAACGGACCCCTGGTCCTACGAGCAGTACTTC
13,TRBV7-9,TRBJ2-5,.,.,CASSIGKQETQYF,TGTGCCAGCAGTATAGGGAAACAAGAGACCCAGTACTTC
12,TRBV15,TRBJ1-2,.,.,CATSSERWGYTF,TGTGCCACCAGCAGTGAAAGGTGGGGCTACACCTTC
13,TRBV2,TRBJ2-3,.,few,CATPRVAEDTQYF,TGTGCCACGCCTAGGGTAGCGGAAGATACGCAGTATTTT
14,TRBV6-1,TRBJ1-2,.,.,CASTSPGRGYGYTF,TGTGCCAGCACCTCGCCGGGGAGGGGCTATGGCTACACCTTC
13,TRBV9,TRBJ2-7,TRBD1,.,CASSGQGAYEQYF,TGTGCCAGCAGCGGACAGGGGGCCTACGAGCAGTACTTC
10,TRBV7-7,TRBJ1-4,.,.,CASPGGKLFF,TGTGCCAGCCCCGGGGGAAAACTGTTTTTT
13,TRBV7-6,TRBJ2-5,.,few,CASRSGFQETQYF,TGTGCCAGCAGGTCGGGATTCCAAGAGACCCAGTACTTC
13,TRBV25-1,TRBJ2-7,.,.,CASSFGPSLEQYF,TGTGCCAGCAGTTTTGGCCCTTCTCTCGAGCAGTACTTC
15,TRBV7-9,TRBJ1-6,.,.,CASSLDGAASSPLHF,TGTGCCAGCAGCTTAGATGGAGCCGCAAGTTCACCCCTCCACTTT
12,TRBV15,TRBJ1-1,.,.,CATSRDQGKAFF,TGTGCCACCAGCAGAGATCAAGGGAAGGCTTTCTTT
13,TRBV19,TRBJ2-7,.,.,CASSINRDYEQYF,TGTGCCAGTAGTATAAACAGGGATTACGAGCAGTACTTC
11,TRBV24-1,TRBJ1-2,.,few,CATSDIGGYTF,TGTGCCACCAGTGACATTGGTGGCTACACCTTC
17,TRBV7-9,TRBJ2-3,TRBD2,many,CASSRSVAGGRTDTQYF,TGTGCCAGCAGCCGTTCGGTAGCGGGGGGAAGAACAGATACGCAGTATTTT
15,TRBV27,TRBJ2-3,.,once,CASSLWGGPADTQYF,TGTGCCAGCAGTTTATGGGGGGGGCCCGCAGATACGCAGTATTTT
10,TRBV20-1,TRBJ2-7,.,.,CSARVYEQYF,TGCAGTGCTAGGGTTTACGAGCAGTACTTC
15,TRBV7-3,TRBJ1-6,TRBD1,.,CASSLTGANNSPLHF,TGTGCCAGCAGCCTCACAGGGGCTAATAATTCACCCCTCCACTTT
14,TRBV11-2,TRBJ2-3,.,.,CASSLDLTTDTQYF,TGTGCCAGCAGCTTAGATCTGACGACAGATACGCAGTATTTT
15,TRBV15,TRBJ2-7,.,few,CATSRDRGELYVQYF,TGTGCCACCAGCAGAGATAGAGGGGAACTCTACGTGCAGTACTTC
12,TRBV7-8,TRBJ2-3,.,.,CASSLQRDTQYF,TGTGCCAGCAGCTTGCAGCGAGATACGCAGTATTTT
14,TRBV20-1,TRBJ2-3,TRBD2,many,CSAPLAGAKDTQYF,TGCAGTGCACCACTAGCGGGGGCGAAGGATACGCAGTATTTT
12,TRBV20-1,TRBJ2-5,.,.,CSGGGGVETQYF,TGCAGTGGAGGGGGGGGGGTGGAGACCCAGTACTTC
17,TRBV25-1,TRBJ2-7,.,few,CASSESRGQSLRYEQYF,TGTGCCAGCAGTGAAAGTAGGGGCCAGTCGTTGAGATACGAGCAGTACTTC
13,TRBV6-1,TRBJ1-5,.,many,CASLRGGNQPQHF,TGTGCCAGCTTAAGAGGGGGCAATCAGCCCCAGCATTTT
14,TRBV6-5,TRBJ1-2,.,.,CASSSGISRLGYTF,TGTGCCAGCAGTTCAGGGATATCTCGCCTTGGCTACACCTTC
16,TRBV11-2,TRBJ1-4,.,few,CASSRGGVDPNEKLFF,TGTGCCAGCAGCCGGGGAGGGGTGGATCCTAATGAAAAACTGTTTTTT
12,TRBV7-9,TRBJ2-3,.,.,CASTYARDTQYF,TGTGCCAGCACCTACGCCCGGGATACGCAGTATTTT
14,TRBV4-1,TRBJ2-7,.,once,CASSQDGTFAEQYF,TGCGCCAGCAGCCAAGATGGCACCTTCGCCGAGCAGTACTTC
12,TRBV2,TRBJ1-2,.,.,CASTLAGDGYTF,TGTGCCAGCACGCTAGCGGGGGATGGCTACACCTTC
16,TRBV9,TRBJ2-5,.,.,CASSSRRGWGQETQYF,TGTGCCAGCAGCTCTAGGAGGGGATGGGGCCAAGAGACCCAGTACTTC
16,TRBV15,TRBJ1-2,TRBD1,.,CAASRDMVQGLDGYTF,TGTGCCGCCAGCAGAGATATGGTACAGGGGTTGGATGGCTACACCTTC